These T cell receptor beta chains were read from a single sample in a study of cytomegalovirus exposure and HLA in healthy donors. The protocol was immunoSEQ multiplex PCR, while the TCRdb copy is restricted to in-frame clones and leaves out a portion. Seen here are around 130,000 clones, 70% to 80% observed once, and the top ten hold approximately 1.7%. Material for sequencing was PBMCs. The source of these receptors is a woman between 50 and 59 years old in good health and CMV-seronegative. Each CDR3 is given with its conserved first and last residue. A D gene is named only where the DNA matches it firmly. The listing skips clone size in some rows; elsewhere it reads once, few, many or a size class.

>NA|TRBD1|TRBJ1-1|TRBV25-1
CASSGQQGYGEAFF
TGTGCCAGCAGTGGCCAACAGGGGTATGGTGAAGCTTTCTTT
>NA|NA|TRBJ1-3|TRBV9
CASSLEALWGGSGNTIYF
TGTGCCAGCAGCCTAGAAGCGCTCTGGGGGGGTTCGGGAAACACCATATATTTT
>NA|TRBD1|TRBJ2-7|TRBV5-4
CASSSPGTGVFYEQYF
TGTGCCAGCAGCTCCCCGGGGACAGGGGTCTTCTACGAGCAGTACTTC
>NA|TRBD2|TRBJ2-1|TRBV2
CASSAASGPYNEQFF
TGTGCCAGCAGTGCGGCTAGCGGGCCTTACAATGAGCAGTTCTTC
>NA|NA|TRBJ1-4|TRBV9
CASSRGRVPNEKLFF
TGTGCCAGCAGCAGAGGCAGGGTGCCGAATGAAAAACTGTTTTTT
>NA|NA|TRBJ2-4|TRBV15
CATSREGRPGPKNIQYF
TGTGCCACCAGCAGAGAAGGTAGACCTGGGCCCAAAAACATTCAGTACTTC
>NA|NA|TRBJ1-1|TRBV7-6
CASSLAGAGNTEAFF
TGTGCCAGCAGCTTAGCGGGCGCCGGGAACACTGAAGCTTTCTTT
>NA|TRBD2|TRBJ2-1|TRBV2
CASRRGGRDNEQFF
TGTGCCAGTAGACGTGGCGGGAGGGACAATGAGCAGTTCTTC
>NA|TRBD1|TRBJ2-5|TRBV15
CATSRGGQAKETQYF
TGTGCCACCAGCAGAGGAGGACAGGCCAAAGAGACCCAGTACTTC
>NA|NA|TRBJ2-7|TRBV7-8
CASSLGAGLTSYEQYF
TGTGCCAGCAGCTTAGGTGCGGGCCTAACCTCCTACGAGCAGTACTTC
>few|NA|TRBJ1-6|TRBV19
CASSAGLPLHF
TGTGCCAGTAGTGCGGGTCTCCCCCTCCACTTT
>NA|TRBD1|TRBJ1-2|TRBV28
CASTGQGAHGYTF
TGTGCCAGCACCGGACAGGGGGCGCATGGCTACACCTTC
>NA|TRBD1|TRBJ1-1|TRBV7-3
CASSWTGNTEAFF
TGTGCCAGCAGCTGGACAGGGAACACTGAAGCTTTCTTT
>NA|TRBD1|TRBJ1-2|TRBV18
CASSRDRQGYGYTF
TGTGCCAGCTCACGGGACCGACAGGGGTATGGCTACACCTTC
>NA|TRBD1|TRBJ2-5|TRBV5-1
CASSYPDRGQGTQYF
TGCGCCAGCAGCTACCCGGACAGGGGGCAAGGGACCCAGTACTTC
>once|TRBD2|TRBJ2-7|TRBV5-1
CASSSGLAGSYEQYF
TGCGCCAGCAGCTCCGGACTAGCGGGTTCCTACGAGCAGTACTTC
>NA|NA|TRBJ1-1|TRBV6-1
CASGQTANTEAFF
TGTGCCAGCGGTCAGACAGCTAACACTGAAGCTTTCTTT
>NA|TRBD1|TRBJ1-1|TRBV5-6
CASSKRQGAFGNTEAFF
TGTGCCAGCAGCAAGAGACAGGGGGCATTTGGGAACACTGAAGCTTTCTTT
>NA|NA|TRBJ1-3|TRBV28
CASSRPGNTIYF
TGTGCCAGCAGTCGTCCTGGAAACACCATATATTTT
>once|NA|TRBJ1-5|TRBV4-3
CASSLGQNQPQNF
TGCGCCAGCAGCCTCGGACAAAATCAGCCCCAGAATTTT
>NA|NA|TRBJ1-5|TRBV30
CAWKSPYSNQPQHF
TGTGCCTGGAAGAGTCCTTATAGCAATCAGCCCCAGCATTTT
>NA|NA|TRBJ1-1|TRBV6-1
CASTEGGFGNTEAFF
TGTGCCAGCACCGAGGGGGGGTTCGGGAACACTGAAGCTTTCTTT
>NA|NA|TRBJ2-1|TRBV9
CASTPGGLDNEQFF
TGTGCCAGCACCCCAGGCGGGCTAGACAATGAGCAGTTCTTC
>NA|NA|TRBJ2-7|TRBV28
CATRVERVSGQGYEQYF
TGTGCCACCAGAGTGGAGAGGGTGTCTGGTCAAGGCTACGAGCAGTACTTC
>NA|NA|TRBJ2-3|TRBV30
CAWRSGTPTDTQYF
TGTGCCTGGAGGTCAGGAACCCCCACAGATACGCAGTATTTT
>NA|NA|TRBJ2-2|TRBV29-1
CSAERGLNTGELFF
TGCAGCGCCGAGAGAGGGTTGAACACCGGGGAGCTGTTTTTT
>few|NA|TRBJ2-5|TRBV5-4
CASSLVQQETQYF
TGTGCCAGCAGCTTGGTACAGCAAGAGACCCAGTACTTC
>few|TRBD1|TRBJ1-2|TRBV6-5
CASSSPPGGKGYTF
TGTGCCAGCAGTTCTCCTCCAGGGGGGAAAGGCTACACCTTC
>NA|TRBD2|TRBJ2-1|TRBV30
CAWIPGSGVYNEQFF
TGTGCCTGGATCCCGGGTAGCGGGGTCTACAATGAGCAGTTCTTC
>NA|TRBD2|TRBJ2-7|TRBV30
CAWLRLAGYEQYF
TGTGCCTGGTTACGACTAGCGGGATACGAGCAGTACTTC
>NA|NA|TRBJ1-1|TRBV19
CASTPVVRQVGGLNTEAFF
TGTGCCAGTACCCCGGTCGTGAGACAGGTGGGAGGGCTGAACACTGAAGCTTTCTTT
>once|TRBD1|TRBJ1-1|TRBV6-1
CASSLGQGRATEAFF
TGTGCCAGCAGCCTCGGACAGGGGCGGGCCACTGAAGCTTTCTTT
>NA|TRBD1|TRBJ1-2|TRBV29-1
CSVGQGALYGYTF
TGCAGCGTTGGACAGGGGGCACTATATGGCTACACCTTC
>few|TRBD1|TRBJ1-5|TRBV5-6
CASSGSDRGDQPQHF
TGTGCCAGCAGCGGGTCGGACAGGGGAGATCAGCCCCAGCATTTT
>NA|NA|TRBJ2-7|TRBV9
CASSERLSSYEQYF
TGTGCCAGCTCGGAGCGGCTAAGCTCCTACGAGCAGTACTTC
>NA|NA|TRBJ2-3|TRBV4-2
CASSQDRQGTNTDTQYF
TGTGCCAGCAGCCAAGACCGACAGGGGACTAACACAGATACGCAGTATTTT
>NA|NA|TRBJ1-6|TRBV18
CASSSTGWGSSLHF
TGTGCCAGCTCATCTACAGGGTGGGGTTCGTCCCTCCACTTT
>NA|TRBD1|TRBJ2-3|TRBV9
CASSVRQGSTDTQYF
TGTGCCAGCAGCGTTAGACAGGGGAGCACAGATACGCAGTATTTT
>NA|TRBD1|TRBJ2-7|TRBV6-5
CASSYVGTGGVEQYF
TGTGCCAGCAGTTACGTTGGTACAGGGGGTGTCGAGCAGTACTTC
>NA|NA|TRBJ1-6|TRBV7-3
CASSSGLGNSPLHF
TGTGCCAGCAGCTCGGGACTCGGAAATTCACCCCTCCACTTT
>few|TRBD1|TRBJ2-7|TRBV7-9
CASSSAGTAHEQYF
TGTGCCAGCAGCTCAGCCGGGACAGCCCACGAGCAGTACTTC
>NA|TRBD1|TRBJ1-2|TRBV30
CASYDRASNFDYGYTF
TGTGCCTCCTACGACAGGGCCTCTAACTTCGACTATGGCTACACCTTC
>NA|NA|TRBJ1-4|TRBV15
CATSRTTGYATNEKLFF
TGTGCCACCAGCAGAACCACAGGGTATGCAACTAATGAAAAACTGTTTTTT
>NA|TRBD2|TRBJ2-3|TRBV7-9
CASSDTTSGYTDTQYF
TGTGCCAGCAGCGACACAACTAGCGGCTACACAGATACGCAGTATTTT
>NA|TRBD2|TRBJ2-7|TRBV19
CASRRTSDYEQYF
TGTGCCAGTAGGCGGACTAGCGACTACGAGCAGTACTTC
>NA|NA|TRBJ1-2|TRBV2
CASSEAVQDYGYTF
TGTGCCAGCAGTGAAGCGGTACAGGACTATGGCTACACCTTC
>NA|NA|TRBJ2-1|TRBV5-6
CASSLIVNLGSYNEQFF
TGTGCCAGCAGCTTAATTGTCAACCTCGGCTCCTACAATGAGCAGTTCTTC
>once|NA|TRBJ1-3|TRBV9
CASSVTTGTSGNTIYF
TGTGCCAGCAGCGTTACAACAGGGACCTCTGGAAACACCATATATTTT
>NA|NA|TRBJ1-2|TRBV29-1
CSVEEGGFYGYTF
TGCAGCGTTGAGGAGGGGGGGTTCTATGGCTACACCTTC
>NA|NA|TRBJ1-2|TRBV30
CAWSVRGGYTF
TGTGCCTGGAGTGTTCGGGGAGGCTACACCTTC
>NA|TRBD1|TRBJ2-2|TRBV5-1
CASSSARGTASTGELFF
TGCGCCAGCAGCTCCGCAAGAGGGACAGCGAGCACCGGGGAGCTGTTTTTT
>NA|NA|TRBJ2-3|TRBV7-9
CASTESDTQYF
TGTGCCAGCACCGAGTCTGATACGCAGTATTTT
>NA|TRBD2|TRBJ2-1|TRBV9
CASSVAASGRSSEQFF
TGTGCCAGCAGCGTAGCCGCTAGCGGGAGATCAAGTGAGCAGTTCTTC
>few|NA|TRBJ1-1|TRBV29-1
CSVAPTEAFF
TGCAGCGTTGCCCCTACTGAAGCTTTCTTT
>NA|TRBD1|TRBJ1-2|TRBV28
CASSKGQGVNYGYTF
TGTGCCAGCAGTAAGGGACAGGGGGTGAACTATGGCTACACCTTC